There are a few counts of the clone carrying this TCR beta chain. Its antigen is currently unknown. The CDR3 runs 13 residues. V lost 3 bases and J lost 11, with 16 bases in between. In germline, CDR1 is KGHSH, CDR2 LQKENI. The entry originates in a study of T-cell memory formation after mild COVID-19. 5'RACE, which relied on constant-segment primers, yielded TCR alpha and TCR beta cDNA libraries carrying sample barcodes and UMIs. TCRdb re-called the 5' RACE reads with MiXCR, one entry per CDR3 protein. Found here are some 260,000 distinct CDR3 sequences, about 15% of them singletons; the top ten hold 3.5%. Study-wide points: Cross-reactive memory seemingly joined, as some responding clones were found in pre-infection memory. For contracting clones, CD4+ ones sat mainly in CM and EM, CD8+ in EMRA.

This TCR came from a man in his late teens or twenties who had mild COVID-19 (a few samples of this study predate the infection). Cell type and time point are not known. Source material: PBMCs or a T cell subset sorted from them (not recorded which). This chain uses TRBV18 with TRBJ1-1; D gene unclear. This CDR3 is CASSPGPAVRAFF. DNA of the CDR3: TGTGCCAGCTCACCCGGCCCCGCGGTTAGGGCTTTCTTT.